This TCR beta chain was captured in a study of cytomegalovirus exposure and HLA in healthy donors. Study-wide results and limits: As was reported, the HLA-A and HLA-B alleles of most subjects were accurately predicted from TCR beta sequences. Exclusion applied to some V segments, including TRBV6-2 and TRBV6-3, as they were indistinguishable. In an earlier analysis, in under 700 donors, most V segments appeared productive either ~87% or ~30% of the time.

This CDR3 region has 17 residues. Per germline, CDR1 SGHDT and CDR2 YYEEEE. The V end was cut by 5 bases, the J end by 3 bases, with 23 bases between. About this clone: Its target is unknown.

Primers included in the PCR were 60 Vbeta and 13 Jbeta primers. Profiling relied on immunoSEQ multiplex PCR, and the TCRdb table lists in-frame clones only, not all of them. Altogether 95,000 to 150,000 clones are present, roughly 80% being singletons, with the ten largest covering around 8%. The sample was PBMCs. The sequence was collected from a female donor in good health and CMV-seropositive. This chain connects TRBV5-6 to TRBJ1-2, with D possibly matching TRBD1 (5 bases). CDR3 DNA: TGTGCCAGCAGGACGGGGGGGGGTACCCTTAAGGACTATGGCTACACCTTC. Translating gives CASRTGGGTLKDYGYTF. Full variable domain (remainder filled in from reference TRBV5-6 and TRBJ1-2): DAGVTQSPTHLIKTRGQQVTLRCSPKSGHDTVSWYQQALGQGPQFIFQYYEEEERQRGNFPDRFSGHQFPNYSSELNVNALLLGDSALYLCASRTGGGTLKDYGYTFGSGTRLTVV.